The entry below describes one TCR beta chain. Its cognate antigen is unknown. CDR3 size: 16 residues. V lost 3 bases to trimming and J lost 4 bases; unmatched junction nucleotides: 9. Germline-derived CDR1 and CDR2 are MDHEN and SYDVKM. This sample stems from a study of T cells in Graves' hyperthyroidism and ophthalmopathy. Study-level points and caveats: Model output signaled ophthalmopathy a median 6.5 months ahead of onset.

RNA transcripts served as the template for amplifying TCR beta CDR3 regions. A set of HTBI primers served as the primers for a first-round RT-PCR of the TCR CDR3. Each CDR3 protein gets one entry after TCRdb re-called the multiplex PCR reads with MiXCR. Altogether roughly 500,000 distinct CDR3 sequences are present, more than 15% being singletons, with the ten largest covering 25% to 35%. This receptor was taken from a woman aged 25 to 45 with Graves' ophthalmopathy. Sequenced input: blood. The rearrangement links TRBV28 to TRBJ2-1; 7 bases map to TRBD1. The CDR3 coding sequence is TGTGCCAGCAGTTTCTGGTCCGGGACAGCTTACAATGAGCAGTTCTTC. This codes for CASSFWSGTAYNEQFF.